This TCR beta chain was retrieved from a study of OX40 agonist ivuxolimab in advanced cancers. About the study: Three patients had partial responses: one hepatocellular carcinoma, two cutaneous melanoma.

Germline CDR1 MNHEY, CDR2 SVGAGI. This CDR3 comprises 12 residues. With 0 bases removed from V and 12 bases from J, the gap between germline ends came to 12 bases. A single count supports this clone. Clones were sequenced by immunoSEQ multiplex PCR, and TCRdb holds only the in-frame ones, with some missing. The data show 60,000 or so clones, around 86% seen once. The receptor was isolated from an adult with an advanced solid tumor such as melanoma, head and neck, liver or kidney cancer. The input for sequencing was CD4+ or CD8+ T cells sorted from blood, taken in a trial of the OX40 agonist ivuxolimab. V usage is TRBV6-5 and J usage is TRBJ2-7; D uncertain. CDR3 nucleotides: TGTGCCAGCAGTTACTCTACGGTCGGGTCGTACTTC. Translation gives CASSYSTVGSYF.